Each of the 19 T cell receptor beta chains below was sequenced from the same sample in a study of cytomegalovirus exposure and HLA in healthy donors. The PCR ran on 60 Vbeta and 13 Jbeta primers. Clones were sequenced by immunoSEQ multiplex PCR, and TCRdb holds only the in-frame ones, with some missing. The sample consists of 150,000 to 200,000 clones, nearly 80% of them appearing once. Sequenced sample: PBMCs. These receptor sequences come from a middle-aged man in good health and CMV-seropositive.

This chain links TRBV9 with TRBJ2-1; tentative D call: TRBD2 (7 bases). Trimming stripped 3 bases from V and 0 bases from J, with 10 bases between. The germline V gene encodes CDR1 SGDLS and CDR2 YYNGEE. The CDR3 totals 15 residues. CDR3 in DNA: TGTGCCAGCAGCGAGGGGGGGTACTCCTACAATGAGCAGTTCTTC. This gives the protein CASSEGGYSYNEQFF.

A note on this clone: Sequence at one end of the junction differs from germline and may be a read error. The gene calls are TRBV7-9 and TRBJ1-2; TRBD1 agrees at 7 bases. Germline CDR1 is SEHNR and CDR2 is FQNEAQ (reference sequence). The CDR3 spans 15 residues. The CDR3, as DNA: TGTTCCAGCAGCGCAAATCGGGACAGCTTCTATGGCTACACCTTC. Encoded protein: CSSSANRDSFYGYTF.

The chain combines TRBV6-5 with TRBJ1-1, with D perhaps TRBD1 (5 bases). The V and J ends lost 6 bases and 2 bases respectively, with 16 bases between them. The CDR3 length is 15 residues. Germline values: CDR1 MNHEY, CDR2 SVGAGI. The CDR3 protein is CASSALAGGNTEAFF. CDR3 nucleotides: TGTGCCAGCAGCGCCCTCGCGGGGGGTAACACTGAAGCTTTCTTT.

This chain joins TRBV7-9 and TRBJ1-5; D is possibly TRBD1 (5 bases). The CDR3 has 16 residues. Per germline, CDR1 SEHNR and CDR2 FQNEAQ (reference sequence). V dropped 3 bases and J dropped 1 base, with 13 bases sitting between them. CDR3 nucleotides: TGTGCCAGCAGCTTCTGGCGGGGGGAGAGCAATCAGCCCCAGCATTTT. Its translation is CASSFWRGESNQPQHF.

The chain links TRBV2 to TRBJ1-3; D might be TRBD1 (5 bases). Germline V gives CDR1 SNHLY, CDR2 FYNNEI. The CDR3 sequence is 14 residues long. Trimming shortened V by 6 bases and J by 4 bases, and 13 bases separated the two germline ends. The CDR3 spells CASRIGGAGNTIYF. Written as DNA, the CDR3 is TGTGCCAGCAGGATAGGAGGGGCGGGAAACACCATATATTTT.

In DNA form, the CDR3 reads TGTGCCAGCAGGCCGGCGGAGGGATATGGCTACACCTTC. Protein: CASRPAEGYGYTF. This sequence joins TRBV13 and TRBJ1-2, with D hard to call. This CDR3 spans 13 amino acids. Germline V gene sequence: CDR1 PRHDT, CDR2 FYEKMQ (reference sequence). The V end was cut by 6 bases, the J end by 5 bases, with 13 bases between. Full variable domain (remainder filled in from reference TRBV13 and TRBJ1-2): AAGVIQSPRHLIKEKRETATLKCYPIPRHDTVYWYQQGPGQDPQFLISFYEKMQSDKGSIPDRFSAQQFSDYHSELNMSSLELGDSALYFCASRPAEGYGYTFGSGTRLTVV.

The chain employs TRBV7-2 and TRBJ2-1; tentative D call: TRBD2 (6 bases). V dropped 4 bases and J dropped 10 bases, with 17 bases sitting between them. The CDR3 contains 14 residues. The V gene's germline CDR1 is SGHTA and CDR2 FQGNSA. The CDR3 loop is CASSSRREASEQFF. CDR3 DNA sequence: TGTGCCAGCAGCTCACGCAGGGAGGCTTCAGAGCAGTTCTTC. Supplemented by reference TRBV7-2 and TRBJ2-1, the full variable domain reads GAGVSQSPSNKVTEKGKDVELRCDPISGHTALYWYRQSLGQGLEFLIYFQGNSAPDKSGLPSDRFSAERTGGSVSTLTIQRTQQEDSAVYLCASSSRREASEQFFGPGTRLTVL.

As regards this clone: No conserved phenylalanine or tryptophan ends this CDR3, so it is likely a read error. Because the CDR3's place on the DNA is in doubt, the DNA is left out and the CDR3 is given as listed by TCRdb. This chain links TRBV7-9 with TRBJ1-4. Germline V gene lookup returns CDR1 SEHNR and CDR2 FQNEAQ (reference sequence). The CDR3 numbers 9 amino acids, ends counted. The CDR3 sequence is CSSTKSREA.

This chain joins TRBV7-6 and TRBJ1-1, with 9 bases that match TRBD1. The CDR3 sequence is 17 residues long. Unmatched junction bases numbered 9, after V lost 4 bases and J lost 0 bases. Germline loops: CDR1 SGHVS, CDR2 FNYEAQ. The CDR3 is CASSWGTGSTMNTEAFF. The CDR3 nucleotides are TGTGCCAGCAGCTGGGGGACAGGGTCCACCATGAACACTGAAGCTTTCTTT.

The chain joins TRBV28 to TRBJ2-2, with 9 positions matching TRBD1. The CDR3 extends over 15 amino acids. After removal of 6 bases from V and 4 bases from J, the junction contained 6 bases not matched to a gene. The germline V gene encodes CDR1 MDHEN and CDR2 SYDVKM. The CDR3 region has the DNA TGTGCCAGCAGACCGGGACAGGGTGGCACCGGGGAGCTGTTTTTT. This translates into CASRPGQGGTGELFF. The entire variable domain, with the rest obtained from reference TRBV28 and TRBJ2-2, is as follows: DVKVTQSSRYLVKRTGEKVFLECVQDMDHENMFWYRQDPGLGLRLIYFSYDVKMKEKGDIPEGYSVSREKKERFSLILESASTNQTSMYLCASRPGQGGTGELFFGEGSRLTVL.

The CDR3 DNA reads as TGTGCCAGCATCCCCGGGACAGGGAACACCGGGGAGCTGTTTTTT. Its protein product is CASIPGTGNTGELFF. The chain links TRBV11-3 to TRBJ2-2, with 8 bases fitting TRBD1. V was clipped by 7 bases and J by 1 base; unmatched bases: 5. CDR3 length: 15 residues. Germline CDR1 is SGHNT and CDR2 is YENEEA.

The genes are TRBV10-3 and TRBJ1-1; D gene uncertain. V dropped 0 bases and J dropped 5 bases, with 19 bases sitting between them. CDR1 and CDR2 from the germline V gene are ENHRY and SYGVKD. The CDR3 runs to 17 residues. The CDR3 bases are TGTGCCATCAGTGAGTCGCAGTTTGCGGGGTGGTCGACTGAAGCTTTCTTT. Translated, it gives CAISESQFAGWSTEAFF.

The chain employs TRBV6-1 and TRBJ2-7, with 14 bases fitting TRBD2. Germline trimming cut 3 bases from V and 0 bases from J; bases unmatched to any gene: 4. Germline values: CDR1 MNHNS, CDR2 SASEGT. This CDR3 region has 17 residues. In DNA form, the CDR3 reads TGTGCCAGCAGTGAGGGACTAGCGGGGGACCTCTCCTACGAGCAGTACTTC. Amino acid sequence: CASSEGLAGDLSYEQYF.

This rearrangement joins TRBV10-1 to TRBJ2-1; D unclear. CDR3 size: 15 residues. Between the trimmed V and J ends, which lost 0 bases and 8 bases, there was a span of 14 bases. Germline V gene data show CDR1 as WNHNN and CDR2 as SYGVQD (reference sequence). For the CDR3, the DNA is TGCGCCAGCAGTGAGTCGGCCCTCGGGTGGGATGAGCAGTTCTTC. It specifies CASSESALGWDEQFF.

The V and J genes are TRBV19 and TRBJ1-1; 8 bases map to TRBD1. Losses at the gene ends were 6 bases for V and 5 bases for J; bases not matched to a gene: 11. Germline-derived CDR1 and CDR2 are LNHDA and SQIVND (reference sequence). The CDR3 sequence is 15 residues long. The DNA of the CDR3 is TGTGCCAGTAGATCCCCCCAGGGGGCGGTAACTGAAGCTTTCTTT. Protein: CASRSPQGAVTEAFF.

This clone was observed once. The junction departs from germline at one end; a sequencing error may be responsible. The V gene is TRBV7-9, the J gene TRBJ2-1, with 8 positions matching TRBD2. Germline V lookup: CDR1 SEHNR, CDR2 FQNEAQ (reference sequence). The CDR3 has 18 amino acids. The CDR3 loop reads CSSSLIYPGRGGSNEQFF. CDR3 sequence (DNA): TGTTCCAGCAGCTTAATCTACCCCGGGAGGGGGGGTAGCAATGAGCAGTTCTTC.

This clone was recorded a few times. The rearrangement uses TRBV2 and TRBJ2-7, with TRBD1 matching 9 bases. J was trimmed by 9 bases and V by 8 bases; bases with no gene match: 14. This CDR3 comprises 14 residues. The germline CDR1 and CDR2 sequences are SNHLY and FYNNEI. The CDR3: CASANGQGYAVQYF. The CDR3 DNA reads as TGTGCCAGCGCTAACGGACAGGGGTATGCTGTGCAGTACTTC. Drawing the rest from reference TRBV2 and TRBJ2-7, the complete variable domain is EPEVTQTPSHQVTQMGQEVILRCVPISNHLYFYWYRQILGQKVEFLVSFYNNEISEKSEIFDDQFSVERPDGSNFTLKIRSTKLEDSAMYFCASANGQGYAVQYFGPGTRLTVT.

The gene calls are TRBV7-6 and TRBJ1-1, with D tentatively TRBD1 (5 bases). V gave up 4 bases and J gave up 1 base, with 16 bases separating them. The CDR3 covers 16 residues. Per germline, CDR1 SGHVS and CDR2 FNYEAQ. CDR3 bases: TGTGCCAGCAGCTCCCTCCCGGTCACAGGGAACACTGAAGCTTTCTTT. Amino acids: CASSSLPVTGNTEAFF.

The V call is TRBV6-1, the J call TRBJ2-3; D not resolved. The CDR3 extends over 9 amino acids. The germline V gene has CDR1 MNHNS and CDR2 SASEGT. Between the trimmed V and J ends, which lost 8 bases and 10 bases, there was a span of 7 bases. CDR3 residues: CASERSQYF. In DNA, the CDR3 is TGTGCCAGCGAGAGGTCGCAGTATTTT.